The 19 T cell receptor beta chains given below trace back to one sample, sequenced in a study of T cells in Graves' hyperthyroidism and ophthalmopathy (dated by TCRdb to the late 2010s). Preparation of the library involved multiplex PCR. TCRdb shows the sequencer as Illumina HiSeq 2000. The TCR beta CDR3 regions were amplified from RNA transcripts. The first round of RT-PCR for the TCR CDR3 was performed with the HTBI primer set and the Qiagen OneStep RT-PCR kit. TCRdb took the public reads, trimmed them with fastp at Q25, ran MiXCR for clone calling and kept in-frame beta chains. Merged by CDR3 protein, the rows form single entries marked with the most common genes and DNA. This sample comprises about 680,000 distinct CDR3 sequences, 35% of them detected only once. The top ten hold around 29% of the sample. What was sequenced was blood. The receptors derive from a woman between 40 and 55 years old with Graves' hyperthyroidism.

V and J are TRBV4-2 and TRBJ1-4, with D uncertain. V was clipped by 2 bases and J by 5 bases, with 9 bases between them. Germline lookup yields CDR1 LGHNA and CDR2 YNFKEQ. The CDR3 runs 14 residues. The CDR3, as DNA: TGTGCCAGCAGCCAAACGGATACGAATGAAAAACTGTTTTTT. Translating it yields CASSQTDTNEKLFF.

This clonotype has ten or more counts. The chain links TRBV29-1 to TRBJ1-2; a weak D match, TRBD1 (6 bases). V was clipped by 7 bases and J by 7 bases, with 13 bases between them. Germline assignment: CDR1 SQVTM and CDR2 ANQGSEA. This CDR3 spans 11 amino acids. The CDR3 nucleotides are TGCAGCGATACTACAGGGATTGGCTACACCTTC. Translating gives CSDTTGIGYTF.

V gene TRBV5-6 combines with J gene TRBJ2-7, with 9 bases lining up with TRBD2. The V gene end was trimmed by 5 bases and the J gene end by 2 bases; junction bases not matched to a gene: 5. Germline CDR1 reads SGHDT; CDR2 reads YYEEEE. CDR3 length: 14 residues. CDR3 loop: CASSRGGRAYEQYF. CDR3 coding DNA: TGTGCCAGCAGTAGGGGCGGGAGGGCCTACGAGCAGTACTTC. Using reference TRBV5-6 and TRBJ2-7 for the parts outside the CDR3, the full variable domain is DAGVTQSPTHLIKTRGQQVTLRCSPKSGHDTVSWYQQALGQGPQFIFQYYEEEERQRGNFPDRFSGHQFPNYSSELNVNALLLGDSALYLCASSRGGRAYEQYFGPGTRLTVT.

This clonotype appeared many times. This chain uses TRBV6-5 with TRBJ2-5; D is uncertain. Trimming took off 6 bases at V and 7 bases at J, with 12 bases between the two ends. Germline V CDR1 and CDR2: MNHEY, SVGAGI. The CDR3 loop spans 12 amino acids. CDR3 bases: TGTGCCAGCAGCCCCCTCCCAGGGACCCAGTACTTC. It is translated as CASSPLPGTQYF.

The rearrangement links TRBV19 to TRBJ1-1; D uncertain. CDR3 length: 16 amino acids. Trimming pared 6 bases from V and 7 bases from J, leaving 24 bases between. Germline CDR1 reads LNHDA; CDR2 reads SQIVND (reference sequence). CDR3 nucleotide sequence: TGTGCCAGTAGCCGGCAGACACGAACCACGGGGAATGAAGCTTTCTTT. This codes for CASSRQTRTTGNEAFF.

This clonotype was counted only a few times. J is TRBJ1-1 and V is TRBV7-2; D call uncertain. V shed 5 bases and J shed 2 bases, with 12 bases lying between them. Germline CDR1 reads SGHTA; CDR2 reads FQGNSA. This CDR3 comprises 14 residues. The CDR3 DNA is TGTGCCAGCAGCCCGGATCATTCTAACACTGAAGCTTTCTTT. Its translation is CASSPDHSNTEAFF.

In its sample, this clonotype was seen once. CDR3 protein: CAWSVRDRDNEQYF. DNA for the CDR3: TGTGCCTGGAGTGTAAGGGACAGGGACAACGAGCAGTACTTC. This rearrangement joins TRBV30 to TRBJ2-7; TRBD1 matches 9 bases. J was trimmed by 5 bases and V by 0 bases; bases with no gene match: 5. The germline gives CDR1 GTSNPN, CDR2 SVGIG (reference sequence). The length of the CDR3 is 14 residues.

This clonotype was detected only a few times. The J gene is TRBJ1-4, the V gene TRBV5-5; no firm D call. Germline V CDR1 and CDR2: SGHKS, YYEKEE (reference sequence). The CDR3 totals 15 residues. Trimming took off 5 bases at V and 0 bases at J, with 11 bases between the two ends. CDR3: CASRDYRATNEKLFF. The CDR3 nucleotides read TGTGCCAGCAGGGATTACAGAGCAACTAATGAAAAACTGTTTTTT.

The chain joins TRBV12-3 or TRBV12-4 to TRBJ1-5, with D possibly being TRBD1 (5 bases). The V end lost 6 bases, the J end lost 6 bases, and 21 bases lay between the germline ends. This CDR3 has 16 residues. Here the CDR3 reads CASSPAGSRGIQPQHF. The CDR3 DNA reads as TGTGCCAGCAGCCCAGCGGGCAGTAGGGGCATTCAGCCCCAGCATTTT.

This clonotype was seen at least ten times. V is TRBV6-6 and J is TRBJ2-7, with D tentatively TRBD1 (7 bases). CDR1 and CDR2 (germline): MNHNY, SVGAGI (reference sequence). This CDR3 is built from 12 residues. The V and J ends lost 6 bases and 6 bases respectively, with 12 bases between them. The CDR3 coding sequence is TGTGCCAGCAGCCGCGGGACAGCCGAGCAGTACTTC. The encoded protein is CASSRGTAEQYF.

The gene calls are TRBV20-1 and TRBJ2-5, with TRBD2 matching over 10 bases. The CDR3 spans 16 residues. Trimming removed 0 bases from V and 3 bases from J; junction bases left unmatched: 7. Germline values: CDR1 DFQATT, CDR2 SNEGSKA (reference sequence). CDR3 loop: CSARDIGSGREETQYF. DNA of the CDR3: TGCAGTGCTAGAGATATAGGGAGCGGGAGGGAAGAGACCCAGTACTTC.

This clonotype was seen many times. J is TRBJ1-5 and V is TRBV6-2 or TRBV6-3, with TRBD1 identical over 8 bases. The V gene's germline CDR1 is MNHEY and CDR2 SVGEGT. Trimming at V came to 5 bases and at J to 7 bases, leaving 7 bases not matched to a gene. This CDR3 region has 14 residues. For the CDR3, the DNA is TGTGCCAGCAGTCCTGGACAGGGCTGGCAGCCCCAGCATTTT. This translates into CASSPGQGWQPQHF.

This clonotype was seen a handful of times. The rearrangement joins TRBV12-3 or TRBV12-4 to TRBJ1-5; D call uncertain. V lost 6 bases and J lost 8, with 17 bases in between. The CDR3 has 14 residues. This chain's CDR3 is CASSPQDPRKPQHF. Here the CDR3 DNA reads TGTGCCAGCAGCCCCCAGGACCCACGAAAGCCCCAGCATTTT.

The chain couples TRBV28 to TRBJ1-2; the D gene is possibly TRBD1 (5 bases). This CDR3 spans 14 amino acids. Germline CDR1 MDHEN, CDR2 SYDVKM. V was trimmed by 8 bases and J by 4 bases, leaving 17 bases between them. The CDR3 DNA reads TGTGCCAGCTCACCACGGTCGGGGGGCTATGGCTACACCTTC. Translating it yields CASSPRSGGYGYTF.

As concerns this clonotype: A read error may explain this, as a much larger clone is one base away. The chain uses TRBV2 and TRBJ1-5; TRBD1 is a possible D gene (6 bases). The last part of the DNA fits TRBJ2-3 better; the J call may be wrong. The V gene's germline CDR1 is SNHLY and CDR2 FYNNEI. The CDR3 has 16 residues. CDR3 in amino acids: CASSPVRTASNQPQYF. The CDR3 DNA reads TGTGCCAGCAGCCCCGTCCGGACAGCTAGCAATCAGCCCCAGTATTTT.

V gene TRBV7-9 combines with J gene TRBJ2-2; tentative D call: TRBD1 (5 bases). The germline V and J ends were trimmed by 5 bases and 11 bases, with 18 bases remaining between them. The germline gives CDR1 SEHNR, CDR2 FQNEAQ (reference sequence). The CDR3 runs 14 residues. DNA for the CDR3: TGTGCCAGCAGCGCCGGACATAGTATCGGAGAGCTGTTTTTT. This sequence encodes CASSAGHSIGELFF.

The chain uses TRBV2 and TRBJ1-2; a possible D gene is TRBD1 (6 bases). Trimming took off 4 bases at V and 5 bases at J, with 14 bases between the two ends. This CDR3 has 14 amino acids. Germline V gene data show CDR1 as SNHLY and CDR2 as FYNNEI. Here the CDR3 DNA reads TGTGCCAGCAGTGTAGGGGGGTATAAATATGGCTACACCTTC. Amino acid sequence: CASSVGGYKYGYTF.

This clonotype was seen only a few times. The chain uses TRBV6-2 or TRBV6-3 and TRBJ1-5; D is ambiguous. Trimming removed 4 bases from V and 0 bases from J, with 13 bases in between. The CDR3 length is 16 residues. Germline CDR1 reads MNHEY; CDR2 reads SVGEGT. The CDR3 protein is CASSLSVTHSNQPQHF. Here the CDR3 DNA reads TGTGCCAGCAGTTTATCGGTCACACATAGCAATCAGCCCCAGCATTTT.

The chain recombines TRBV12-3 or TRBV12-4 with TRBJ2-7, with D possibly TRBD2 on 5 matching bases. With 3 bases removed from V and 5 bases from J, the gap between germline ends came to 17 bases. The CDR3 covers 15 residues. The CDR3 region has the DNA TGTGCCAGCAGTTTCGTGTTTCGACCCGGGGACGAGCAGTACTTC. It yields the protein CASSFVFRPGDEQYF.